These T cell receptor beta chains were read from a single sample in a study of blood T cells in healthy people across ages. Each CDR3 protein is one row after TCRdb ran MiXCR on the 5' RACE reads. The data contain fewer than 1 million distinct CDR3 sequences, 40% to 50% of them singletons. The sample taken for sequencing was blood. The receptors here all came from a man aged 55 to 70 in good health. CDR3s include the opening cysteine and the closing phenylalanine or tryptophan. D genes are given only for firm matches. Part of the rows lack a size; the others show once, few, many or a class for expanded clones.

J,V,D,size,DNA,CDR3
TRBJ1-2,TRBV7-9,TRBD1,.,TGTGCCAGCAGCTTGGGCAGGGGACAGGGCGGCTATGGCTACACCTTC,CASSLGRGQGGYGYTF
TRBJ2-5,TRBV20-1,.,.,TGCAGTGCCCCAAATTACAGGGAGGGGGAGACCCAGTACTTC,CSAPNYREGETQYF
TRBJ1-6,TRBV30,.,.,TGTGCCTGGAGTGTAGCGGGACTGCTAAATTCACCCCTCCACTTT,CAWSVAGLLNSPLHF
TRBJ2-3,TRBV20-1,TRBD2,.,TGCAGTGCTAGAGATAACCCTGAGGGGCGGGGGACAGATACGCAGTATTTT,CSARDNPEGRGTDTQYF
TRBJ2-2,TRBV24-1,TRBD1,few,TGTGCCACCAGTGGTTACGTCACCGGGACAGGGTTAAACACCGGGGAGCTGTTTTTT,CATSGYVTGTGLNTGELFF
TRBJ1-4,TRBV5-1,.,.,TGCGCCAGCAGCCAGACCTCCTCAGGGGAAAAACTGTTTTTT,CASSQTSSGEKLFF
TRBJ1-6,TRBV20-1,.,.,TGCAGTGCTAGAGATTACGGAGGATCGGCCTATAATTCACCCCTCCACTTT,CSARDYGGSAYNSPLHF
TRBJ2-5,TRBV20-1,TRBD1,.,TGCAGTGCTAGAGATCGGGACAGGGGAATCGCTAAAGAGACCCAGTACTTC,CSARDRDRGIAKETQYF
TRBJ2-7,TRBV6-2/TRBV6-3,TRBD2,few,TGTGCCAGCGGGGGTACTAGCGGGGTTTTCTACGAGCAGTACTTC,CASGGTSGVFYEQYF
TRBJ1-2,TRBV11-1,.,few,TGTGCCAGCAGCCCTCCCTACTCCCGTCCAGGTGATGGCTACACCTTC,CASSPPYSRPGDGYTF
TRBJ2-1,TRBV12-3/TRBV12-4,TRBD2,.,TGTGCCAGCAGAATGACTAGCGGGGGGGCCGTTGAGCAGTTCTTC,CASRMTSGGAVEQFF
TRBJ2-1,TRBV7-2,TRBD1,many,TGTGCCAGCCGACAGGGTCGGAGGCAGTTCTTC,CASRQGRRQFF
TRBJ1-2,TRBV20-1,.,.,TGCAGTGCGGCCGGATCTTTCTATGGCTACACCTTC,CSAAGSFYGYTF
TRBJ2-1,TRBV12-5,.,.,TGTGCTAGTGGGGACCTCTCCTGCAATGAGCAGTTCTTC,CASGDLSCNEQFF
TRBJ1-2,TRBV4-1,.,.,TGCGCCAGCGGCCAAGTAGGAGTGAATAACTATGGCTACACCTTC,CASGQVGVNNYGYTF
TRBJ2-5,TRBV20-1,.,many,TGCAGTGCGGGCTCGTCCCAAGAGACCCAGTACTTC,CSAGSSQETQYF
TRBJ2-5,TRBV14,.,.,TGTGCCACCTGTGAGCGCGATGCTGGAGAGACCCAGTACTTC,CATCERDAGETQYF
TRBJ1-2,TRBV12-3/TRBV12-4,TRBD1,.,TGTGCCAGCAGTCGCGGGACAGGGGTTGGCCTTAACTATGGCTACACCTTC,CASSRGTGVGLNYGYTF
TRBJ2-5,TRBV6-5,.,few,TGTGCCAGCAGAAGACTAGGGGCCAACCAAGAGACCCAGTACTTC,CASRRLGANQETQYF
TRBJ2-7,TRBV6-2/TRBV6-3,TRBD2,.,TGTGCCAGCAGTTACTCCCATCGAGCGGGGGCAACCTACGAGCAGTACTTC,CASSYSHRAGATYEQYF
TRBJ2-2,TRBV25-1,.,.,TGTGCCAGCAGTCCCGGGACACCGAACACCGGGGAGCTGTTTTTT,CASSPGTPNTGELFF
TRBJ2-1,TRBV14,.,few,TGTGCCAGCAGCTTCAGGGGCTCCTACAATGAGCAGTTCTTC,CASSFRGSYNEQFF
TRBJ2-5,TRBV5-6,TRBD2,.,TGTGCCAGCAGCTTGGTTAGAGGGACTAAAGAGACCCAGTACTTC,CASSLVRGTKETQYF
TRBJ2-5,TRBV6-6,.,.,TGTGCCAGCAGCACCGGGACGGAATTCCAAGAGACCCAGTACTTC,CASSTGTEFQETQYF
TRBJ2-1,TRBV20-1,TRBD2,.,TGCAGTGCTAGAGCGGCTAGCGGGGGTTACAATGAGCAGTTCTTC,CSARAASGGYNEQFF
TRBJ2-4,TRBV5-6,.,.,TGTGCCAGCAGCTCGGGATACCGGGACACAGCCAAAAACATTCAGTACTTC,CASSSGYRDTAKNIQYF
TRBJ2-3,TRBV12-3/TRBV12-4,TRBD1,few,TGTGCCAGCAGTCAAGGGACAGGGGTGGTTTCAACGCAGTATTTT,CASSQGTGVVSTQYF
TRBJ1-2,TRBV27,TRBD1,.,TGTGCCAGCAGTATCACAGGGGCCTATGGCTACACCTTC,CASSITGAYGYTF
TRBJ2-6,TRBV15,.,.,TGTGCCACCAGCAGAGGCACTATGACCAGCTCTGGGGCCCACGTCCTGACTTTC,CATSRGTMTSSGAHVLTF
TRBJ2-7,TRBV28,TRBD1,.,TGTGCCAGCAACCTCGACAGGGAACCTTCCTACGAGCAGTACTTC,CASNLDREPSYEQYF
TRBJ2-3,TRBV29-1,TRBD2,.,TGCGGCGTTGAAGCACTAGCGGTACTTCTATCAGATACGCAGTATTTT,CGVEALAVLLSDTQYF
TRBJ2-5,TRBV5-1,TRBD2,.,TGCGCCAGCAGCTGGAAACTAGCGGGGGGTTCGGAGACCCAGTACTTC,CASSWKLAGGSETQYF
TRBJ2-6,TRBV7-2,.,few,TGTGCCAGCAGCTTCGGGGCCTCTGGGGCCAACGTCCTGACTTTC,CASSFGASGANVLTF
TRBJ2-1,TRBV6-2/TRBV6-3,.,few,TGTGCCAGCAGTTACGCCCCGAAATCGGGCAGCTCCTACAATGAGCAGTTCTTC,CASSYAPKSGSSYNEQFF
TRBJ2-4,TRBV6-7,TRBD2,.,TGTGCCAGCAGTTTCCCGCCTAGCGGGGATGGAAACATTCAGTACTTC,CASSFPPSGDGNIQYF
TRBJ2-1,TRBV5-1,.,many,TGCGCCAGCCGCGAGGGCGCCGGGACACTCTACAATGAGCAGTTCTTC,CASREGAGTLYNEQFF
TRBJ1-2,TRBV7-2,.,few,TGTGCCAGCAGCTTAGCGCAGGTCGATGGCTACACCTTC,CASSLAQVDGYTF
TRBJ2-7,TRBV2,TRBD2,.,TGTGCCAGCAGGGAAGCGGGGGGGCTGTACGAGCAGTACTTC,CASREAGGLYEQYF
TRBJ1-1,TRBV20-1,.,few,TGCAGTGCTCAAAGTCCGGGACCGATGAACACTGAAGCTTTCTTT,CSAQSPGPMNTEAFF
TRBJ2-1,TRBV7-9,TRBD2,.,TGTGCCAGCAGCCCGACTAGCGCCGGGCCCTACAATGAGCAGTTCTTC,CASSPTSAGPYNEQFF
TRBJ1-2,TRBV11-2,.,many,TGTGCCAGCAGCTCCGAGTCGACAGATATGGGCGGCTACACCTTC,CASSSESTDMGGYTF
TRBJ1-1,TRBV20-1,TRBD1,few,TGCAGTGCCAATACAGGGGAGGTTGAAGCTTTCTTT,CSANTGEVEAFF
TRBJ1-2,TRBV4-3,.,.,TGCGCCAGCAGCCAGCCCCCGGACGGGGGCCACACCTTC,CASSQPPDGGHTF
TRBJ2-5,TRBV10-3,.,.,TGTGCCATCAGCAGCCAGGACGGGACCCAGTACTTC,CAISSQDGTQYF
TRBJ2-6,TRBV9,.,.,TGTGCCAGCAGCGTAGGCGCTCAGGGGGCCAACGTCCTGACTTTC,CASSVGAQGANVLTF
TRBJ2-1,TRBV10-3,.,.,TGTGCCATCAGTCTAACATTGATGGACGAGCAGTTCTTC,CAISLTLMDEQFF
TRBJ2-7,TRBV7-2,.,.,TGTGCCAGCAGCTTAGCGCCGCTCCTCTACGAGCAGTACTTC,CASSLAPLLYEQYF
TRBJ1-1,TRBV3-1,.,.,TGTGCCAGCAGCCGTACAGGGTTTTCGACTGAAGCTTTCTTT,CASSRTGFSTEAFF
TRBJ1-6,TRBV25-1,.,.,TGTGCCAGCAGTCCCCGGAGCAATTCACCCCTCCACTTT,CASSPRSNSPLHF
TRBJ1-5,TRBV28,.,.,TGTGCCAGCAGGTCAGGGTTTAATAGCAATCAGCCCCAGCATTTT,CASRSGFNSNQPQHF
TRBJ2-3,TRBV12-3/TRBV12-4,.,few,TGTGCCAGCAGTTCCCAGACAGCCCGCACAGATACGCAGTATTTT,CASSSQTARTDTQYF
TRBJ2-3,TRBV13,TRBD2,few,TGTGCCAGCAGCTTAGGTCCCCGACTAGCGGGGGGGACAGATACGCAGTATTTT,CASSLGPRLAGGTDTQYF